This T cell receptor (beta chain) emerged from a study of blood T cell repertoires in COVID-19. On the study more broadly: Specimens from acute and convalescent COVID-19 originated in the United States, Italy and Spain. Sample material is recorded as cDNA or gDNA derived from T cells, B-cell-depleted T cells, or PBMCs.

The V and J ends lost 4 bases and 4 bases, in that order; junction bases with no gene match: 4. Germline CDR1 and CDR2: LGHDT and YNNKEL (reference sequence). The CDR3 runs 14 residues. Original methodology: Reference gene primers were amplified, and this amplification served to estimate nucleated cell counts. Clones were read by immunoSEQ multiplex PCR, and TCRdb kept only the in-frame ones, dropping some. V and J calls and clone size are given by that table; D and trimming were obtained from the DNA. The data hold fewer than 250,000 clones, with 85% to 90% observed a single time. Seattle cases were enrolled at active infection and followed longitudinally.

The source material was peripheral blood. This clonotype originated in a man younger than 40 with COVID-19, enrolled during active disease. The chain employs TRBV3-1 (or the pseudogene TRBV3-2) and TRBJ2-7, with TRBD1 matching 10 bases. CDR3 coding DNA: TGTGCCAGCAGCCCGACAGGGGGCCGGTACGAGCAGTACTTC. This gives the protein CASSPTGGRYEQYF.